These 32 T cell receptor beta chains share one sample of origin, sequenced in a study of vaccination and CD4 T cells after COVID-19. Noted treatment: roughly 10-day PBMC culture with coronavirus spike peptide pools or control peptides (ViraFEST assay). The Oncomine TCR Beta short-read assay generated sequence data from the DNA of cultured CD4+ T cells. In TCRdb, the PCR reads were re-called with MiXCR into one record per CDR3 protein. There are tens of thousands of distinct CDR3 sequences in the sample; less than 55% occur only once, and around 2.9% lies in the top ten. These receptors have no known antigen. The sample in question was CD4+ T cells from blood, cultured in vitro, obtained after SARS-CoV-2 vaccination. The receptors shown here come from a human donor who had recovered from COVID-19.

The V and J genes are TRBV27 and TRBJ2-3; D is ambiguous. The CDR3 is made up of 11 amino acids. With 5 bases removed from V and 7 bases from J, the gap between germline ends came to 7 bases. The V gene's germline CDR1 is MNHEY and CDR2 SMNVEV (reference sequence). The CDR3 spells CASSAAHTQYF. The CDR3 coding sequence is TGTGCCAGCAGTGCGGCGCATACGCAGTATTTT.

The chain recombines TRBV28 with TRBJ1-5, with D possibly matching TRBD1 (5 bases). CDR3 length: 16 amino acids. The germline V gene encodes CDR1 MDHEN and CDR2 SYDVKM. V was trimmed by 4 bases and J by 1 base, leaving 14 bases between them. CDR3 sequence reads: CASSSQGPRSNQPQHF. As DNA, the CDR3 is TGTGCCAGCAGTTCCCAGGGACCGCGGAGCAATCAGCCCCAGCATTTT. Full variable domain (rest looked up from reference TRBV28 and TRBJ1-5): DVKVTQSSRYLVKRTGEKVFLECVQDMDHENMFWYRQDPGLGLRLIYFSYDVKMKEKGDIPEGYSVSREKKERFSLILESASTNQTSMYLCASSSQGPRSNQPQHFGDGTRLSIL.

This clonotype was counted only a few times. This chain uses TRBV4-3 with TRBJ2-3; no definite D call. V dropped 4 bases and J dropped 5 bases, with 10 bases sitting between them. CDR3 length: 13 amino acids. Germline-derived CDR1 and CDR2 are LGHNA and YSLEER. The CDR3 bases are TGCGCCAGCAGCCGATCGAAGATAGATACGCAGTATTTT. Translated: CASSRSKIDTQYF.

The V gene is TRBV7-2, the J gene TRBJ1-2; D remains ambiguous. V was cut by 5 bases and J by 4 bases, with 14 bases left in between. Germline V gene lookup returns CDR1 SGHTA and CDR2 FQGNSA. The length of the CDR3 is 14 residues. The CDR3 protein is CASSRDFLGYGYTF. In DNA, the CDR3 is TGTGCCAGCAGCCGGGATTTTTTAGGCTATGGCTACACCTTC.

The chain recombines TRBV11-3 with TRBJ2-3, with 7 bases aligning to TRBD2. Germline assignment: CDR1 SGHNT and CDR2 YENEEA. The CDR3 totals 14 residues. Unmatched junction bases numbered 6, after V lost 5 bases and J lost 4 bases. CDR3 in amino acids: CASSHLAAADTQYF. CDR3 nucleotides: TGTGCCAGCAGCCATCTAGCGGCAGCAGATACGCAGTATTTT. Supplemented by reference TRBV11-3 and TRBJ2-3, the full variable domain reads EAGVVQSPRYKIIEKKQPVAFWCNPISGHNTLYWYLQNLGQGPELLIRYENEEAVDDSQLPKDRFSAERLKGVDSTLKIQPAELGDSAVYLCASSHLAAADTQYFGPGTRLTVL.

In its sample, this clonotype was seen a few times. V and J are TRBV20-1 and TRBJ2-7; TRBD2 matches 11 bases. J lost 7 bases, V lost 6 bases, and 14 bases had no gene match. The CDR3 totals 15 residues. Germline V gene sequence: CDR1 DFQATT, CDR2 SNEGSKA (reference sequence). The CDR3: CSAEHLAGGLNEQYF. The CDR3 nucleotides read TGCAGTGCAGAGCACCTAGCGGGAGGTTTAAATGAGCAGTACTTC.

This clonotype occurred a few times. This chain uses TRBV11-1 with TRBJ2-5; 7 bases are a match to TRBD2. The germline V gene has CDR1 SGHAT and CDR2 FQDESV (reference sequence). The CDR3 spans 16 residues. Losses at the gene ends were 0 bases for V and 1 base for J; bases not matched to a gene: 5. The CDR3 DNA is TGTGCCAGCAGCTTAGCGGTGGCTAGCGGCCAAGAGACCCAGTACTTC. Translated, it gives CASSLAVASGQETQYF.

The rearrangement joins TRBV6-1 to TRBJ1-2, with a weak D call TRBD1 (5 bases). V was trimmed by 8 bases and J by 3 bases, leaving 28 bases between them. CDR3 length equals 18 residues. Germline CDR1 and CDR2: MNHNS and SASEGT. CDR3 sequence: CASLSSAGRALFYYGYTF. DNA for the CDR3: TGTGCCAGCTTATCTAGCGCGGGACGGGCCCTATTTTACTATGGCTACACCTTC.

The chain uses TRBV6-1 and TRBJ1-1; D gene unclear. Germline-derived CDR1 and CDR2 are MNHNS and SASEGT. The ends were cut back, 6 bases at V and 1 base at J, with 12 bases in the middle. The CDR3 spans 14 residues. The CDR3, as DNA: TGTGCCAGCAGCAAACAAGGACCGAACACTGAAGCTTTCTTT. Translation gives CASSKQGPNTEAFF.

This clonotype is deemed medium-sized (0.01 to 0.1%). This rearrangement joins TRBV7-8 to TRBJ1-2, with unresolved D. The CDR3 consists of 14 residues. V was pared by 5 bases and J by 0 bases, with 10 bases between. Per the germline V gene, CDR1 is SGHVS and CDR2 is FQNEAQ. The CDR3 region has the DNA TGTGCCAGCAGCCGGACCGATTCTAACTATGGCTACACCTTC. Its translation is CASSRTDSNYGYTF.

The gene calls are TRBV20-1 and TRBJ2-4; 10 bases are a match to TRBD2. This CDR3 spans 18 amino acids. Trimming cost V 1 base and J 0 bases; bases outside gene matches: 9. Per germline, CDR1 DFQATT and CDR2 SNEGSKA (reference sequence). Written as DNA, the CDR3 is TGCAGTGCTAGAGTTGATAGCGGGGGGCCACTAGCCAAAAACATTCAGTACTTC. Encoded protein: CSARVDSGGPLAKNIQYF.

The genes are TRBV6-1 and TRBJ1-2, with 8 bases that match TRBD1. Losses at the gene ends were 6 bases for V and 6 bases for J; bases not matched to a gene: 12. Per the germline V gene, CDR1 is MNHNS and CDR2 is SASEGT. The CDR3 spans 15 residues. In DNA form, the CDR3 reads TGTGCCAGCAGGCCAAGCTTAGGACAGGGAGATGGCTACACCTTC. This codes for CASRPSLGQGDGYTF.

This clonotype is a singleton in its sample. The gene calls are TRBV20-1 and TRBJ2-1; 7 bases match TRBD1. Trimming took 4 bases from V and 0 from J; bases not matched to a gene: 9. Germline CDR1 DFQATT, CDR2 SNEGSKA (reference sequence). The CDR3 length is 16 residues. CDR3 amino acids: CSAKAWGQSSYNEQFF. The CDR3 bases are TGCAGTGCTAAGGCATGGGGACAGAGCTCCTACAATGAGCAGTTCTTC.

The rearrangement joins TRBV28 to TRBJ1-2; D is unclear. The CDR3 totals 16 residues. Per germline, CDR1 MDHEN and CDR2 SYDVKM. The V and J ends lost 8 bases and 4 bases respectively, with 23 bases between them. CDR3 DNA: TGTGCCAGCGGTCTCCCACACGTACAAGGTGGCTATGGCTACACCTTC. It codes for CASGLPHVQGGYGYTF.

This clonotype was detected only a few times. V is TRBV20-1 and J is TRBJ2-5; a weak D match, TRBD2 (7 bases). Trimming shortened V by 1 base and J by 5 bases, and 11 bases separated the two germline ends. The CDR3 length is 13 residues. The germline gives CDR1 DFQATT, CDR2 SNEGSKA (reference sequence). The CDR3 DNA is TGCAGTGCTAGAGTGGGGGGGGCGGAGACCCAGTACTTC. It encodes CSARVGGAETQYF.

The chain combines TRBV6-5 with TRBJ1-1; no clear D gene. Germline V CDR1 and CDR2: MNHEY, SVGAGI. This CDR3 comprises 15 residues. V was cut by 2 bases and J by 0 bases, with 10 bases left in between. The CDR3 bases are TGTGCCAGCAGTTACCCCCGTGAGGTGAACACTGAAGCTTTCTTT. Amino acids: CASSYPREVNTEAFF.

This clonotype appeared a few times. The J gene is TRBJ1-6, the V gene TRBV20-1; D is undetermined. V lost 0 bases, J lost 3 bases, and 15 bases lay in between. This CDR3 has 17 amino acids. Per germline, CDR1 DFQATT and CDR2 SNEGSKA (reference sequence). The CDR3 DNA is TGCAGTGCTAGAGATCCGGGCCGGGGAGACTATAATTCACCCCTCCACTTT. It translates to CSARDPGRGDYNSPLHF.

Here the CDR3 reads CSADRGLLNTEAFF. The CDR3 DNA is TGCAGTGCCGACCGGGGGCTGTTGAACACTGAAGCTTTCTTT. The rearrangement uses TRBV20-1 and TRBJ1-1; tentative D call: TRBD1 (6 bases). The CDR3 loop spans 14 amino acids. V was clipped by 6 bases and J by 0 bases, with 14 bases between them. Per germline, CDR1 DFQATT and CDR2 SNEGSKA (reference sequence).

The chain has TRBV19 and TRBJ2-5, with 12 bases that match TRBD1. This CDR3 comprises 14 residues. In germline, CDR1 is LNHDA, CDR2 SQIVND (reference sequence). The V segment lost 4 bases and the J segment 6 bases; nucleotides outside the gene matches: 3. CDR3: CASSTGTGGKTQYF. DNA of the CDR3: TGTGCCAGTAGTACCGGGACAGGGGGCAAGACCCAGTACTTC.

The chain is built from TRBV6-5 and TRBJ1-3; D gene uncertain. Germline V gene lookup returns CDR1 MNHEY and CDR2 SVGAGI. V was shortened by 2 bases and J by 2 bases, with 7 bases between the two germline ends. The CDR3 has 14 amino acids. CDR3 sequence (DNA): TGTGCCAGCAGTTACACAATGCCTGGAAACACCATATATTTT. It translates to CASSYTMPGNTIYF.

This chain links TRBV14 with TRBJ2-5; D is unclear. V was shortened by 0 bases and J by 8 bases, with 13 bases between the two germline ends. CDR3 length equals 14 residues. Germline V gene lookup returns CDR1 SGHDN and CDR2 FVKESK. CDR3 in amino acids: CASSQDPPSGTQYF. CDR3 sequence (DNA): TGTGCCAGCAGCCAAGATCCACCCTCAGGCACCCAGTACTTC. The variable domain in full, with the rest retrieved from reference TRBV14 and TRBJ2-5, is EAGVTQFPSHSVIEKGQTVTLRCDPISGHDNLYWYRRVMGKEIKFLLHFVKESKQDESGMPNNRFLAERTGGTYSTLKVQPAELEDSGVYFCASSQDPPSGTQYFGPGTRLLVL.

This clonotype was seen more than once but under ten times. This chain links TRBV6-1 with TRBJ1-3; TRBD1 aligns across 7 bases. The CDR3 covers 15 residues. V lost 8 bases and J lost 0; bases outside the gene matches: 7. The V gene's germline CDR1 is MNHNS and CDR2 SASEGT. The CDR3 spells CASGHDRASGNTIYF. The CDR3 DNA follows: TGTGCCAGCGGACATGACAGGGCCTCTGGAAACACCATATATTTT.

This clonotype turned up a few times. This rearrangement joins TRBV2 to TRBJ1-5; 7 bases line up with TRBD1. CDR1 is SNHLY, CDR2 FYNNEI, per germline. Unmatched junction bases numbered 14, after V lost 4 bases and J lost 2 bases. The CDR3 has 18 residues. The CDR3 is CASSAPRQGPTGNQPQHF. CDR3 bases: TGTGCCAGCAGTGCACCTCGACAGGGCCCTACTGGCAATCAGCCCCAGCATTTT. Supplemented by reference TRBV2 and TRBJ1-5, the full variable domain reads EPEVTQTPSHQVTQMGQEVILRCVPISNHLYFYWYRQILGQKVEFLVSFYNNEISEKSEIFDDQFSVERPDGSNFTLKIRSTKLEDSAMYFCASSAPRQGPTGNQPQHFGDGTRLSIL.

V is TRBV11-3 and J is TRBJ2-3; tentative D call: TRBD1 (5 bases). The germline V and J ends were trimmed by 7 bases and 4 bases, with 18 bases remaining between them. The CDR3 runs to 15 residues. CDR1 SGHNT and CDR2 YENEEA come from the germline V gene. In nucleotides, the CDR3 is TGTGCCAGCACCAAAAGGAACAGGTTTGCAGATACGCAGTATTTT. This encodes CASTKRNRFADTQYF.

The chain uses TRBV19 and TRBJ1-5, with TRBD1 matching 7 bases. The junction had 8 bases not matched to a gene; V was cut back by 5 bases and J by 4 bases. Germline V gives CDR1 LNHDA, CDR2 SQIVND (reference sequence). The CDR3 has 15 amino acids. Here the CDR3 DNA reads TGTGCCAGTAGTCAGCGACAGGGTTGGAATCAGCCCCAGCATTTT. Protein: CASSQRQGWNQPQHF.

The chain carries TRBV19 and TRBJ1-6; 7 bases agree with TRBD1. The CDR3 is made up of 15 amino acids. J was trimmed by 7 bases and V by 2 bases; bases with no gene match: 5. The germline gives CDR1 LNHDA, CDR2 SQIVND (reference sequence). The CDR3 is CASSITGVKNSPLHF. CDR3 DNA: TGTGCCAGTAGTATAACAGGGGTTAAAAATTCACCCCTCCACTTT.

The V call is TRBV19, the J call TRBJ1-2; TRBD1 matches at 7 bases. V gave up 6 bases and J gave up 8 bases; unmatched junction bases: 9. The germline V gene encodes CDR1 LNHDA and CDR2 SQIVND (reference sequence). The CDR3 is 13 residues long. As DNA, the CDR3 is TGTGCCAGTAGCCCGAGGGGGCGCTTGGGCTACACCTTC. Amino acids: CASSPRGRLGYTF. The entire variable domain, with the rest obtained from reference TRBV19 and TRBJ1-2, is as follows: DGGITQSPKYLFRKEGQNVTLSCEQNLNHDAMYWYRQDPGQGLRLIYYSQIVNDFQKGDIAEGYSVSREKKESFPLTVTSAQKNPTAFYLCASSPRGRLGYTFGSGTRLTVV.

Only a few counts were recorded for this clonotype. The V gene is TRBV20-1, the J gene TRBJ2-7, with 10 bases identical to TRBD2. Germline V gene sequence: CDR1 DFQATT, CDR2 SNEGSKA (reference sequence). The CDR3 runs 16 residues. V shed 6 bases, J shed 5 bases, and the junction held 16 bases outside the gene matches. The CDR3 spells CSAGKAAGGHIHEQYF. In DNA, the CDR3 is TGCAGTGCCGGTAAAGCAGCGGGGGGGCATATCCACGAGCAGTACTTC.

The chain has TRBV7-9 and TRBJ2-7; D call uncertain. CDR1 and CDR2 from the germline V gene are SEHNR and FQNEAQ (reference sequence). The CDR3 consists of 15 residues. The V end was cut by 7 bases, the J end by 2 bases, with 18 bases between. CDR3 sequence: CASTTDSGRPYEQYF. DNA for the CDR3: TGTGCCAGCACCACCGATTCGGGCAGGCCCTACGAGCAGTACTTC.

This clonotype was picked up a small number of times. The V gene is TRBV27, the J gene TRBJ2-6; D is possibly TRBD1 (5 bases). CDR3 length equals 15 residues. Germline V lookup: CDR1 MNHEY, CDR2 SMNVEV (reference sequence). V was clipped by 3 bases and J by 4 bases, with 10 bases between them. CDR3 in amino acids: CASSFRVQGANVLTF. The CDR3 nucleotides are TGTGCCAGCAGTTTCAGGGTACAGGGGGCCAACGTCCTGACTTTC.

This clonotype turned up a few times. CDR3 sequence: CASSEQGRQPQHF. CDR3 nucleotides: TGCGCCAGCAGTGAGCAGGGTAGACAGCCCCAGCATTTT. The rearrangement uses TRBV10-2 and TRBJ1-5, with D possibly TRBD1 on 5 matching bases. There are 13 residues in the CDR3. CDR1 is WSHSY and CDR2 is SAAADI in the germline V gene. Between the trimmed V and J ends, which lost 2 bases and 7 bases, there was a span of 9 bases.

V is TRBV7-9 and J is TRBJ2-5, with 11 bases identical to TRBD2. The CDR3 has 15 amino acids. V lost 3 bases and J lost 4; bases outside the gene matches: 4. CDR1 and CDR2 (germline): SEHNR, FQNEAQ (reference sequence). The DNA for the CDR3 is TGTGCCAGCAGCTTCCTAGCGGGAGGAGGAGAGACCCAGTACTTC. Amino acid sequence: CASSFLAGGGETQYF.